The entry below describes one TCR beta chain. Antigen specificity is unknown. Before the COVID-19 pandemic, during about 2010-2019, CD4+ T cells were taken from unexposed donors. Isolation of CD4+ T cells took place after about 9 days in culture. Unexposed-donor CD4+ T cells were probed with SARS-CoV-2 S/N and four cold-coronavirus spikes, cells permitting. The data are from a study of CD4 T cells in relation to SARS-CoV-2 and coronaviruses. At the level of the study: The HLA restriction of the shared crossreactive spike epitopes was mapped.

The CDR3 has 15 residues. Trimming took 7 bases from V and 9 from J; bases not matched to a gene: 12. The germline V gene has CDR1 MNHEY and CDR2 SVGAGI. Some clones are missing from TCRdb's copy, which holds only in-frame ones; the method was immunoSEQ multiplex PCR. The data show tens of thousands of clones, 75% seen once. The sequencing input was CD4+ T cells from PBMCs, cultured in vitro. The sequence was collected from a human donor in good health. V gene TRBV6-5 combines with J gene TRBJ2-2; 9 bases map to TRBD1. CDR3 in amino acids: CASTTGTGSARELFF. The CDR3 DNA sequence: TGTGCCAGCACGACCGGGACAGGGAGCGCCCGGGAGCTGTTTTTT.